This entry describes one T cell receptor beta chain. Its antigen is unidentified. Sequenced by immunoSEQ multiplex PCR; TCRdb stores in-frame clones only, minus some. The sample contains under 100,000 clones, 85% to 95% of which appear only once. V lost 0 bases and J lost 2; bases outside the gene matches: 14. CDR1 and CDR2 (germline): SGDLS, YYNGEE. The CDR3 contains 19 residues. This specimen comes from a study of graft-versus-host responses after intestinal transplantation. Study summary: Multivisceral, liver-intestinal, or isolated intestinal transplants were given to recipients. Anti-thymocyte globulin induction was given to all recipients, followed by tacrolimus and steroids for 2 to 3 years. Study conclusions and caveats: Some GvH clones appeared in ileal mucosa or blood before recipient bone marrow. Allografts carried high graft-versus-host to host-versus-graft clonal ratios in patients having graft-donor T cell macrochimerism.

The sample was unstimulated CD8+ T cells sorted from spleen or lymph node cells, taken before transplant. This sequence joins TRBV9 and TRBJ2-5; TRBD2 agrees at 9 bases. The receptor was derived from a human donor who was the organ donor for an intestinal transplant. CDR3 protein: CASSVDRGSGGVGQETQYF. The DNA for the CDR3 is TGTGCCAGCAGCGTAGATCGGGGTAGCGGGGGAGTTGGGCAAGAGACCCAGTACTTC.